The clone carrying this T cell receptor (beta chain) showed up just a few times. TCRdb analysed the PCR reads with MiXCR anew, one entry per CDR3 protein. The repertoire holds about 12,000 distinct CDR3 sequences, with about 45% as singletons. This specimen belongs to a study of CD4 and CD8 cells across lung adenocarcinoma regions. V lost 4 bases to trimming and J lost 6 bases; unmatched junction nucleotides: 15. Germline V gene lookup returns CDR1 MNHEY and CDR2 SVGAGI. The CDR3 length is 18 residues. The chain uses TRBV6-5 and TRBJ2-2; 9 nucleotides line up with TRBD2. The clonotype was recovered from a male donor with lung adenocarcinoma. The CD4 and CD8 labels of this study may be unreliable. Sequencing used CD8+ T cells from the margin of a lung tumor. CDR3 amino acids: CASSSPGPGLASSGELFF. The CDR3 DNA sequence: TGTGCCAGCAGTTCCCCGGGGCCGGGACTAGCTTCCTCCGGGGAGCTGTTTTTT.